The sequence of this T cell receptor (beta chain) was determined in a study of T cells expressing NK-cell markers (dated by TCRdb to about 2020). For the study in its entirety: Three sorted T-cell subsets (CD3+CD56+NKG2C+, CD3+CD56+NKG2C- and CD3+CD56-NKG2C+) from about 8 donors had their TCR beta-chain repertoires profiled. Seven of the eight sequenced donors were HCMV-seropositive and one was HCMV-seronegative. The study sequenced eight donors, all healthy volunteers chosen at random: three men and five women. The libraries were sequenced on Illumina HiSeq 2000/2500, MiSeq or NextSeq, producing 2 x 150 bp reads. What the research found in general, with its limitations: For roughly six donors, the dominant CD3+CD56+NKG2C+ clonotypes were among the top 10 CD8+ clonotypes and accounted for about 1.0-7.0% of CD8+ T cells. It remained unclear whether the expanded NKG2C-expressing T cell clones were specific for HCMV antigens. Those dominant clonotypes were again the most abundant among CD3+CD56-NKG2C+ cells in a handful of donors, at roughly 25-60.1%.

A commercial ELISA kit detecting HCMV-specific IgG in serum was used to determine HCMV serostatus. Ficoll density gradient centrifugation was used to isolate peripheral blood mononuclear cells from blood. The CDR3, from cysteine to phenylalanine, totals 15 residues. No coding sequence is recorded. As encoded in the germline V gene, CDR1 is KGHSH while CDR2 is LQKENI. In regard to this clonotype: Its antigen is still unknown.

Sequencing relied on an Illumina HiSeq 2000. The TCR beta cDNA libraries were made using 5'RACE template switching, a step that added both a universal primer site and unique molecular identifiers. cDNA synthesis was primed from the TCR beta constant segment, followed by two successive PCR amplification steps. In the original analysis: MIGEC was used to demultiplex reads and group reads by UMI, and MiTCR was used to assemble and quantify clonotypes. To exclude erroneous sequences, only TCR cDNA sequences supported by at least two reads were retained. The tcR package was used for downstream repertoire analysis, with clonotypes matched between fractions based on CDR3 nucleotide sequence plus V segment. VDJmatch was used to annotate antigen specificity against VDJdb, with one amino acid substitution allowed in CDR3. Through TCRdb reprocessing, the reads give one entry per CDR3 protein sequence; DNA is omitted. TCRdb, rather than the study authors, made the V and J calls. This specimen's table enumerates about 260,000 distinct CDR3 sequences. The ten largest clones take up about 0.39% of the sample.

The chain is made from TRBV18 and TRBJ2-1; TCRdb's D gene call, TRBD2, goes unchecked for lack of DNA. This clonotype was sampled from a man aged 18 to 29 in good health. Donor details come from another sample of the same person, matched by shared clones. The sequencing sample was made of blood T cells: a sorted CD56 or NKG2C T cell subset, CD4+ or CD8+ T cells, or bulk PBMC T cells (not recorded which). The encoded CDR3 is CASSPLERGYNEQFF. The CDR3 plus the reference TRBV18 and TRBJ2-1 genes for the other parts give the full variable domain: NAGVMQNPRHLVRRRGQEARLRCSPMKGHSHVYWYRQLPEEGLKFMVYLQKENIIDESGMPKERFSAEFPKEGPSILRIQQVVRGDSAAYFCASSPLERGYNEQFFGPGTRLTVL.